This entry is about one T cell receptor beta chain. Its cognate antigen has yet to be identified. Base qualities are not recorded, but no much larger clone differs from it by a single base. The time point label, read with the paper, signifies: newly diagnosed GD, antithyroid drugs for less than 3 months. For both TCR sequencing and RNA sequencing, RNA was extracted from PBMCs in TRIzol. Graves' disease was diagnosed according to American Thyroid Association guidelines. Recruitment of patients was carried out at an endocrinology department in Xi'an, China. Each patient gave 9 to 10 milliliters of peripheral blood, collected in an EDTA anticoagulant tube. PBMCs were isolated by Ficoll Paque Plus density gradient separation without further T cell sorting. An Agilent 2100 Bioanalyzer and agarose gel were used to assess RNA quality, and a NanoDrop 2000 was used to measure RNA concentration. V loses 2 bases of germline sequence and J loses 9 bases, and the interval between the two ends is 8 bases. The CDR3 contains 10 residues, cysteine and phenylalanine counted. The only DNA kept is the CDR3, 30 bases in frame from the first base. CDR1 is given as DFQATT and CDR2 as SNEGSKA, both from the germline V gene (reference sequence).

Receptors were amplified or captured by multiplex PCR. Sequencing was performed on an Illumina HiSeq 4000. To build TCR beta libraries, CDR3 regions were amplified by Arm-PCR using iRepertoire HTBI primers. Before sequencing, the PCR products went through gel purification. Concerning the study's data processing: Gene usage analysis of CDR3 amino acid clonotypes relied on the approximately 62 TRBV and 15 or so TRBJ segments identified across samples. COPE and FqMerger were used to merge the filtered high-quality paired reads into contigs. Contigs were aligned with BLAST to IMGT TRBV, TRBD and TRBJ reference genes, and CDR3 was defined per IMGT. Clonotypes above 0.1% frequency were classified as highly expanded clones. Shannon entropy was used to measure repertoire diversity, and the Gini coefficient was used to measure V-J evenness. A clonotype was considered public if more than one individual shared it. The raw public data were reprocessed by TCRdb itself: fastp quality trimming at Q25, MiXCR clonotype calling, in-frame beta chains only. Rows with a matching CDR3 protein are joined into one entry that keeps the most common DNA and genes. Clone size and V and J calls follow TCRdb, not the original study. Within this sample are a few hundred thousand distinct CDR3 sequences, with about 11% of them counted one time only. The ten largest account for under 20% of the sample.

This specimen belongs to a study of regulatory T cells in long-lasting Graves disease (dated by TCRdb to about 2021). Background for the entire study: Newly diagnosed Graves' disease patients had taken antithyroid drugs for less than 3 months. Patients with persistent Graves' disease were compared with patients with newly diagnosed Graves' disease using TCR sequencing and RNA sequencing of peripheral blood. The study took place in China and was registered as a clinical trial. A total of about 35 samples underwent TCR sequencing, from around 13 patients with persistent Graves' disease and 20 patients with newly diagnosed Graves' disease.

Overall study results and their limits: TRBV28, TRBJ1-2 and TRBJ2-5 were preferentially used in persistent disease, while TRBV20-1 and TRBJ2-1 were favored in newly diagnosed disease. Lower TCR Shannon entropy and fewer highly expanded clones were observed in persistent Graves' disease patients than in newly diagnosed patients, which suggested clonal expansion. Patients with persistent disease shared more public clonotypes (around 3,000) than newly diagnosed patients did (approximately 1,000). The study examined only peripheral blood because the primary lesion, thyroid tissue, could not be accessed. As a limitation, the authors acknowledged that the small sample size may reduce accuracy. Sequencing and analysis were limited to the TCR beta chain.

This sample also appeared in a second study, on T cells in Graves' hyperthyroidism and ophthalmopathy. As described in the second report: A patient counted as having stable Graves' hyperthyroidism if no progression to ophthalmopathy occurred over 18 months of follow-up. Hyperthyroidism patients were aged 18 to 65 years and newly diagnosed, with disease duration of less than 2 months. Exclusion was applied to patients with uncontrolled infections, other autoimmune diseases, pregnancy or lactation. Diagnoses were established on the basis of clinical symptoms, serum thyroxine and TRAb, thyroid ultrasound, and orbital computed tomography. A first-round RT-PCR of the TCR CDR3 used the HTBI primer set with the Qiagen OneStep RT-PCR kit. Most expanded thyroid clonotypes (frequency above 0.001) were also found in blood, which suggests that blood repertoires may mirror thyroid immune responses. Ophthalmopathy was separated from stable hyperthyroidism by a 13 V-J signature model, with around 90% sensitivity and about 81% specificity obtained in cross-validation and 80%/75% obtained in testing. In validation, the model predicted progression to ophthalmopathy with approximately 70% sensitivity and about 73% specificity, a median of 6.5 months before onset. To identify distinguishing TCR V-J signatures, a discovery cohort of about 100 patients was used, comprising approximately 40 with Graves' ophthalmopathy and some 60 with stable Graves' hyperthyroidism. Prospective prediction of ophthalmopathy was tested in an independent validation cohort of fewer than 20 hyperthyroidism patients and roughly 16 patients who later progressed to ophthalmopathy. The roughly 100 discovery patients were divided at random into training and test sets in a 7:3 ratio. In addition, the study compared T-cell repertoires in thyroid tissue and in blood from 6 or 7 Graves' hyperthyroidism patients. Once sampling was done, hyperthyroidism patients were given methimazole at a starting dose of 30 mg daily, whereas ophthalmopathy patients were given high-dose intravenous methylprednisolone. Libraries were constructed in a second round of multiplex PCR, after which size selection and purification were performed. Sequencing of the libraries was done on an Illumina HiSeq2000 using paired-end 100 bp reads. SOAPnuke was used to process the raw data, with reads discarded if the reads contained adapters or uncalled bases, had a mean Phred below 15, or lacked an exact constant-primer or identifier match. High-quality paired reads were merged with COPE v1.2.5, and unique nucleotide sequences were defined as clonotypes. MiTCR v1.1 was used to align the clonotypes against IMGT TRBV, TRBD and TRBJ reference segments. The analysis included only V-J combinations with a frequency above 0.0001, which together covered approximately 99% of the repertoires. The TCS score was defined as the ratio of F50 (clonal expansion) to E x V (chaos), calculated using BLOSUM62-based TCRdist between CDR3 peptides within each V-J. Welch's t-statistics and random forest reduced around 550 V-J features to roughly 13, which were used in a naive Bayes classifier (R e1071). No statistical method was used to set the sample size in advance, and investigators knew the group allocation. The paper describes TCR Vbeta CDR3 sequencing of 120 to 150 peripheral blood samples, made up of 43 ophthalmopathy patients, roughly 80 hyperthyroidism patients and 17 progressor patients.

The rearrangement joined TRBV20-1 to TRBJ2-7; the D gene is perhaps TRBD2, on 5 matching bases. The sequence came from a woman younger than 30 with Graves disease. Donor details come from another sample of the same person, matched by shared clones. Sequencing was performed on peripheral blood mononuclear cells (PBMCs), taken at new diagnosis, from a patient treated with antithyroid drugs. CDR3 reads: CSARLEGQYF. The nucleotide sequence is TGCAGTGCTAGACTCGAGGGGCAGTACTTC.